The present T cell receptor beta chain was sequenced within a study of blood T cell repertoires in COVID-19. Original processing notes: Counts of nucleated cells, estimated from reference gene primer amplification, were obtained. The repertoire was sequenced with immunoSEQ multiplex PCR; TCRdb's copy has only in-frame clones and lacks some. D and trimming come from the DNA, and the V and J calls and clone size come from that table. The sample has 380,000 or so clones, about 88% seen once. Trimming took 5 bases from V and 5 from J; bases not matched to a gene: 6. The CDR3 length is 13 residues. Germline values: CDR1 SGDLS, CDR2 YYNGEE.

The TCR comes from a woman aged 55-69 years with COVID-19, enrolled during active disease. Material: peripheral blood. The V gene is TRBV9, the J gene TRBJ2-7, with TRBD1 matching 8 bases. CDR3 residues: CASSGQGRHEQYF. The CDR3 DNA sequence: TGTGCCAGCAGTGGACAGGGTCGCCACGAGCAGTACTTC.